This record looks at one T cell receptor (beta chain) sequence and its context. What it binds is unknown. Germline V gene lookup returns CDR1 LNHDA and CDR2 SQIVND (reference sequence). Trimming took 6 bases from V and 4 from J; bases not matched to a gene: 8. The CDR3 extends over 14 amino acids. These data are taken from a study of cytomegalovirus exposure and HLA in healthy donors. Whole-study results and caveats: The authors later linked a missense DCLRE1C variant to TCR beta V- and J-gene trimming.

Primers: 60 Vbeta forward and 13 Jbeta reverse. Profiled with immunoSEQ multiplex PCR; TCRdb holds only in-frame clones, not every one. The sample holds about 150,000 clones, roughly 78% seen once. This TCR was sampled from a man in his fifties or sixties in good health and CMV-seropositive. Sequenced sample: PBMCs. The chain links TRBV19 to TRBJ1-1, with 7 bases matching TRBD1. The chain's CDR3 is CASSRQGGFTEAFF. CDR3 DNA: TGTGCCAGTAGCCGACAGGGTGGCTTCACTGAAGCTTTCTTT.